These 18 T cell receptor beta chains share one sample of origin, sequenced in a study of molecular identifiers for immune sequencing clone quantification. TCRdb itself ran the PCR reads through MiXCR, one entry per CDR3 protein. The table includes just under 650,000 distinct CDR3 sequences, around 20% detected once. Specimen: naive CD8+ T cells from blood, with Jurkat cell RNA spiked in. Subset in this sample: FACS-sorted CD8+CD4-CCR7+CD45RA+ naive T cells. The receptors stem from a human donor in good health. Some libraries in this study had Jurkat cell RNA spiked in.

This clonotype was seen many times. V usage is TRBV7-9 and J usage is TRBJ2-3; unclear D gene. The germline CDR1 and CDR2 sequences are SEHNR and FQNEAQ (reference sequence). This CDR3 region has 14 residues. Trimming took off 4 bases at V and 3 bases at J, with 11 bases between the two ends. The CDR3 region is CASSSGTLTDTQYF. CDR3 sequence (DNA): TGTGCCAGCAGCTCCGGTACTTTGACAGATACGCAGTATTTT.

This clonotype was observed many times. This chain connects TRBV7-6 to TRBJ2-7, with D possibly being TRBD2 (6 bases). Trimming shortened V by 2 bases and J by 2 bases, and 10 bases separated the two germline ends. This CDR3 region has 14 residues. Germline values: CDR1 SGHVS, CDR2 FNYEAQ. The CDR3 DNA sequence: TGTGCCAGCAGCTTAAGAAGCGGGCCCTACGAGCAGTACTTC. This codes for CASSLRSGPYEQYF.

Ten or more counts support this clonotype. The CDR3 region is CASSQDIGGFNQPQHF. DNA for the CDR3: TGCGCCAGCAGCCAAGATATCGGGGGCTTCAATCAGCCCCAGCATTTT. The chain couples TRBV4-3 to TRBJ1-5, with a tentative D call TRBD1 (6 bases). CDR1 LGHNA and CDR2 YSLEER come from the germline V gene. Trimming pared 0 bases from V and 3 bases from J, leaving 12 bases between. There are 16 residues in the CDR3.

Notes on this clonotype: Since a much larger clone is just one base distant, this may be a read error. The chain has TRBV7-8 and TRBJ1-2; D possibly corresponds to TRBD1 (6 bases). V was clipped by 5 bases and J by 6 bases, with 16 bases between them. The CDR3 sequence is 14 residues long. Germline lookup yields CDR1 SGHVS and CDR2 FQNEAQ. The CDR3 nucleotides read TGTGCCAGCAGCCCAGGGGCGGCTACTAATGGCTACACCTTC. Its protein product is CASSPGAATNGYTF.

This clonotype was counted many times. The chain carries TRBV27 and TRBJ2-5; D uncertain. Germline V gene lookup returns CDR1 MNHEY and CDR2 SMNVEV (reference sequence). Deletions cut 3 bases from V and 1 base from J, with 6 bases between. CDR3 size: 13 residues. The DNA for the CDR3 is TGTGCCAGCAGTTTTATTAGCCAAGAGACCCAGTACTTC. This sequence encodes CASSFISQETQYF.

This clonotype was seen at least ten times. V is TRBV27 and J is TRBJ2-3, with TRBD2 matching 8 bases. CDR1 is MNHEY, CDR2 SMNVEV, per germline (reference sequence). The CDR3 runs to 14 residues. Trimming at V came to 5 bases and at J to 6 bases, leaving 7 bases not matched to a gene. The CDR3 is CASSQRGGPDTQYF. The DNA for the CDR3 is TGTGCCAGCAGTCAACGGGGGGGACCCGATACGCAGTATTTT.

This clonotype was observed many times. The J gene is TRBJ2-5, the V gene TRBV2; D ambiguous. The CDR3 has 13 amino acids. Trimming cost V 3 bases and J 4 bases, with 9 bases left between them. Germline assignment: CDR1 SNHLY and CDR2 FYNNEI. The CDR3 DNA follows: TGTGCCAGCAGTGACCTTCTTCGAGAGACCCAGTACTTC. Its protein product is CASSDLLRETQYF. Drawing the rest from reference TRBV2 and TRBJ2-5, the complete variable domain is EPEVTQTPSHQVTQMGQEVILRCVPISNHLYFYWYRQILGQKVEFLVSFYNNEISEKSEIFDDQFSVERPDGSNFTLKIRSTKLEDSAMYFCASSDLLRETQYFGPGTRLLVL.

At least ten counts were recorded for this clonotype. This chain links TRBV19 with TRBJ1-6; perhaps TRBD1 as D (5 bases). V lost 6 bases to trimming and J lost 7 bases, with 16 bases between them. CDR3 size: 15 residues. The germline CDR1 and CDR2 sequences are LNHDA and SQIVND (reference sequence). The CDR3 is CASSPVAGNNSPLHF. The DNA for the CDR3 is TGTGCCAGTAGCCCGGTGGCAGGGAACAATTCACCCCTCCACTTT.

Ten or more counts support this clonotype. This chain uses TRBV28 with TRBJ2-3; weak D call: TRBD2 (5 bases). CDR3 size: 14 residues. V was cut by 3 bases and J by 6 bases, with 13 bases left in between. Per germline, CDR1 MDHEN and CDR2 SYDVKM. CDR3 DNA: TGTGCCAGCAGTTTGAGGGCCCTTCGGGATACGCAGTATTTT. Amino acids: CASSLRALRDTQYF.

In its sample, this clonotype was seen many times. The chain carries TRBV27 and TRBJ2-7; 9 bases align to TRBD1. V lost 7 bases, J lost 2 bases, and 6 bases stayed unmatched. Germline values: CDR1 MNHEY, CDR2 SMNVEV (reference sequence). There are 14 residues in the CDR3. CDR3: CASTAGDRAYEQYF. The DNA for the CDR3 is TGTGCCAGCACCGCGGGGGACAGGGCCTACGAGCAGTACTTC.

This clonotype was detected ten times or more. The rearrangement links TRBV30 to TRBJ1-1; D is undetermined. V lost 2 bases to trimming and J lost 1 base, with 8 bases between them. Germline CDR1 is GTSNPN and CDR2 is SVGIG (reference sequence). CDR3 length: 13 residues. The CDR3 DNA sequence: TGTGCCTGGAGTTCACTGTCGAACACTGAAGCTTTCTTT. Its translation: CAWSSLSNTEAFF.

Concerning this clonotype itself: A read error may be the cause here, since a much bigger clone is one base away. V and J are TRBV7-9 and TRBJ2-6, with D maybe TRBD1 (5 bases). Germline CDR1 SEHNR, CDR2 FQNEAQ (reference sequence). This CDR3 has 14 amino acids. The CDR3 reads CAGSSGHGANVLTF. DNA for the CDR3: TGTGCCGGCAGCTCAGGGCATGGGGCCAACGTCCTGACTTTC.

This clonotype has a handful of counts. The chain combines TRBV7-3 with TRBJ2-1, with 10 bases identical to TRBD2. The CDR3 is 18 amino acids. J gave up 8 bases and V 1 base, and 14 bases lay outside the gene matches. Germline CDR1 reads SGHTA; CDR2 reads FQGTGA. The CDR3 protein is CASSLKGWASGSLDEQFF. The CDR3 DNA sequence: TGTGCCAGCAGCTTAAAGGGCTGGGCTAGCGGGAGTCTGGATGAGCAGTTCTTC.

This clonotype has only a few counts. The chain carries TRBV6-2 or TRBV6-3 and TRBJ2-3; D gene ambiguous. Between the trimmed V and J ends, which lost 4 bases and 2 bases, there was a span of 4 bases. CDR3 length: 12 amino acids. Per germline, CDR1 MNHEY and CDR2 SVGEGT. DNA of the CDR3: TGTGCCAGCAGTTGCGCCACAGATACGCAGTATTTT. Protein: CASSCATDTQYF.

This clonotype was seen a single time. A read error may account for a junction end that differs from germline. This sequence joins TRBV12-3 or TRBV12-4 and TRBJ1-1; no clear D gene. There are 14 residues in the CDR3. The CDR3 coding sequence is TGTGCCAGCACCCCCGCCGGTATGAGCACTGGAGCTTTCTTT. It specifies CASTPAGMSTGAFF.

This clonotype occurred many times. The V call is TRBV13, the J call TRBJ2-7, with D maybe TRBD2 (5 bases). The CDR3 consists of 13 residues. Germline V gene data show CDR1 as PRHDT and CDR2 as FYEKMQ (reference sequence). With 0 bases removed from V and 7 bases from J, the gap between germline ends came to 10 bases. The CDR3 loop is CASSLGFPGEQYF. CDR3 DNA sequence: TGTGCCAGCAGCTTAGGATTTCCGGGGGAGCAGTACTTC.

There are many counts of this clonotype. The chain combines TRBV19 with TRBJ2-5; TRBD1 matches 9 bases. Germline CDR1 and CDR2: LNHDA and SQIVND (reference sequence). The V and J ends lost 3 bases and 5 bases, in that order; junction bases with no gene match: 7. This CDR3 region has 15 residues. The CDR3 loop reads CASSIGTGMMETQYF. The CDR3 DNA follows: TGTGCCAGTAGTATCGGGACAGGGATGATGGAGACCCAGTACTTC.

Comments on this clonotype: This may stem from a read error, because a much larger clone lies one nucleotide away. The DNA for the CDR3 is TGTGCTAGTGGTTTGGAGATGAGGTTGGGTGGATATACAGAGGCCCAGTACTTC. It codes for CASGLEMRLGGYTEAQYF. J is TRBJ2-5 and V is TRBV12-5; D call uncertain. Germline V gives CDR1 LGHNT, CDR2 FRNRAP. There are 18 residues in the CDR3. Combining the CDR3 with reference TRBV12-5 and TRBJ2-5 gives the whole variable domain DARVTQTPRHKVTEMGQEVTMRCQPILGHNTVFWYRQTMMQGLELLAYFRNRAPLDDSGMPKDRFSAEMPDATLATLKIQPSEPRDSAVYFCASGLEMRLGGYTEAQYFGPGTRLLVL.